A single sample is the source of the 25 T cell receptor beta chains below, sequenced in a study of T cell repertoires in cytomegalovirus infection. TCRdb processed the reads anew with MiXCR; each CDR3 protein has one entry. The sample gives fewer than 400,000 distinct CDR3 sequences, around 18% of which show up once; under 9% is in the top ten. The sequencing input was PBMCs. The receptors stem from a human donor in good health (CMV status not recorded). Some clones in this sample may be carry-over from other donors' samples.

The sample holds many counts of this clonotype. The rearrangement joins TRBV7-2 to TRBJ2-5, with 7 bases that match TRBD1. The CDR3 extends over 15 amino acids. Trimming took 2 bases from V and 2 from J; bases not matched to a gene: 5. The V gene's germline CDR1 is SGHTA and CDR2 FQGNSA. CDR3 residues: CASSLSRGQQETQYF. CDR3 sequence (DNA): TGTGCCAGCAGCTTATCCAGGGGACAGCAAGAGACCCAGTACTTC.

V gene TRBV7-6 combines with J gene TRBJ2-7; a possible D gene is TRBD1 (6 bases). Germline V gene lookup returns CDR1 SGHVS and CDR2 FNYEAQ. The CDR3 loop spans 14 amino acids. V lost 5 bases and J 5 bases, leaving 16 bases between the germline ends. The CDR3 loop reads CASSPPPGANEQYF. The CDR3 DNA sequence: TGTGCCAGCAGCCCCCCCCCAGGGGCTAACGAGCAGTACTTC.

The table lists this clonotype with many counts. The V gene is TRBV11-2, the J gene TRBJ1-2; unclear D gene. The V and J ends lost 7 bases and 3 bases respectively, with 15 bases between them. Germline assignment: CDR1 SGHAT and CDR2 FQNNGV. The CDR3 covers 14 residues. CDR3 residues: CASTLSTGDYGYTF. For the CDR3, the DNA is TGTGCCAGCACCCTTTCGACTGGGGACTATGGCTACACCTTC.

As for this clonotype: At one end, the junction sequence differs from germline, possibly due to a read error. The CDR3: CASSLEGGRTNENLFF. The DNA for the CDR3 is TGCGCCAGCAGCTTGGAGGGGGGTCGGACTAATGAAAACCTGTTTTTT. The chain employs TRBV5-1 and TRBJ1-4, with a possible D match to TRBD1 (6 bases). The CDR3 covers 16 residues. CDR1 and CDR2 from the germline V gene are SGHRS and YFSETQ. The whole variable domain, filled in from reference TRBV5-1 and TRBJ1-4, reads KAGVTQTPRYLIKTRGQQVTLSCSPISGHRSVSWYQQTPGQGLQFLFEYFSETQRNKGNFPGRFSGRQFSNSRSEMNVSTLELGDSALYLCASSLEGGRTNENLFFGSGTQLSVL.

CDR3 nucleotide sequence: TGTGCCAGCAGTTTATTGGGCAGCTATGGCTACACCTTC. Encoded protein: CASSLLGSYGYTF. The V and J genes are TRBV28 and TRBJ1-2; D is uncertain. Trimming removed 1 base at V and 4 bases at J, with 7 bases between. The CDR3 is 13 residues long. Germline V CDR1 and CDR2: MDHEN, SYDVKM.

This chain joins TRBV15 and TRBJ2-7; 10 positions agree with TRBD2. The CDR3 extends over 17 amino acids. CDR1 LNHNV and CDR2 YYDKDF come from the germline V gene (reference sequence). The V and J ends lost 1 base and 2 bases, in that order; junction bases with no gene match: 8. The CDR3 sequence is CATSRGPSGSLTYEQYF. In nucleotides, the CDR3 is TGTGCCACCAGCAGAGGTCCTAGCGGGAGCCTCACCTACGAGCAGTACTTC.

In this sample, this clonotype turned up many times. This chain uses TRBV12-3 or TRBV12-4 with TRBJ1-2, with 9 bases fitting TRBD1. The CDR3 has 14 residues. V lost 6 bases, J lost 4 bases, and 6 bases stayed unmatched. In DNA, the CDR3 is TGTGCCAGCAGAGAGACAGGGGGTAGCTATGGCTACACCTTC. Amino acid sequence: CASRETGGSYGYTF.

This clonotype was observed at least ten times. The rearrangement links TRBV7-2 to TRBJ1-2; D uncertain. The CDR3 has 13 amino acids. Germline CDR1 and CDR2: SGHTA and FQGNSA. Between the trimmed V and J ends, which lost 5 bases and 2 bases, there was a span of 9 bases. The CDR3 spells CASSARLNYGYTF. CDR3 nucleotide sequence: TGTGCCAGCAGCGCCCGGCTGAACTATGGCTACACCTTC.

Remarks on this clonotype: One junction end disagrees with the germline gene, perhaps due to a read error. The chain uses TRBV29-1 and TRBJ2-6, with D maybe TRBD2 (6 bases). Per germline, CDR1 SQVTM and CDR2 ANQGSEA. The CDR3 runs to 15 residues. The CDR3 DNA is TGCAGCGTGGTGACTAGGGGTGGTGGGGCCAACGTCCTGCCTTTC. This encodes CSVVTRGGGANVLPF. Filled out from reference TRBV29-1 and TRBJ2-6, the complete variable domain reads SAVISQKPSRDICQRGTSLTIQCQVDSQVTMMFWYRQQPGQSLTLIATANQGSEATYESGFVIDKFPISRPNLTFSTLTVSNMSPEDSSIYLCSVVTRGGGANVLPFGAGSRLTVL.

This clonotype was recorded a few times. A much larger clone lies one base from this, so it may be a read error. The chain has TRBV6-1 and TRBJ2-1; D gene ambiguous. The CDR3 runs to 11 residues. CDR1 and CDR2 (germline): MNHNS, SASEGT. V dropped 7 bases and J dropped 5 bases, with 6 bases sitting between them. This chain's CDR3 is CASIPDNEQFF. The CDR3 DNA reads as TGTGCCAGCATCCCGGACAATGAGCAGTTCTTC.

This clonotype was seen at least ten times. This chain joins TRBV5-6 and TRBJ2-3; the D is unclear. The germline V gene encodes CDR1 SGHDT and CDR2 YYEEEE. The CDR3 contains 15 residues. V was shortened by 4 bases and J by 4 bases, with 16 bases between the two germline ends. The CDR3 reads CASSVDTSLADTQYF. CDR3 nucleotides: TGTGCCAGCAGCGTTGACACTTCTCTGGCAGATACGCAGTATTTT.

The chain is built from TRBV20-1 and TRBJ2-3, with 7 nucleotides matching TRBD1. CDR3 length equals 17 residues. Germline loops: CDR1 DFQATT, CDR2 SNEGSKA (reference sequence). The V and J ends lost 5 bases and 4 bases, in that order; junction bases with no gene match: 18. The CDR3 sequence: CSAGKGATTDAADTQYF. The CDR3 nucleotides are TGCAGTGCTGGCAAGGGGGCGACTACGGATGCTGCAGATACGCAGTATTTT.

This clonotype has a count of ten or more. This chain uses TRBV24-1 with TRBJ1-1; D is possibly TRBD1 (6 bases). Germline lookup yields CDR1 KGHDR and CDR2 SFDVKD. The CDR3 runs to 15 residues. With 3 bases removed from V and 4 bases from J, the gap between germline ends came to 14 bases. The CDR3: CATSDPKGEGTEAFF. CDR3 DNA: TGTGCCACCAGTGATCCGAAGGGGGAGGGCACTGAAGCTTTCTTT.

The chain recombines TRBV11-2 with TRBJ2-7, with D unresolved. Deletions cut 5 bases from V and 3 bases from J, with 11 bases between. The germline V gene has CDR1 SGHAT and CDR2 FQNNGV. The CDR3 consists of 13 residues. The CDR3 nucleotides read TGTGCCAGCAGCCGGATGCTCGGCTACGAGCAGTACTTC. Translated, it gives CASSRMLGYEQYF.

This clonotype has at least ten counts. The rearrangement uses TRBV4-3 and TRBJ2-3; TRBD2 matches 8 bases. CDR3 length equals 16 residues. Germline CDR1 is LGHNA and CDR2 is YSLEER. J lost 0 bases, V lost 0 bases, and 2 bases had no gene match. The CDR3 DNA is TGCGCCAGCAGCCAAGATTTAGCGGGAAGCACAGATACGCAGTATTTT. As protein: CASSQDLAGSTDTQYF.

This clonotype was seen a few times. The gene calls are TRBV27 and TRBJ1-5; D gene unclear. Looked up from germline, CDR1 is MNHEY and CDR2 is SMNVEV (reference sequence). The length of the CDR3 is 16 residues. Between the trimmed V and J ends, which lost 0 bases and 2 bases, there was a span of 11 bases. This CDR3 is CASSLSSGTGNQPQHF. The CDR3 region has the DNA TGTGCCAGCAGTTTATCCTCAGGCACCGGCAATCAGCCCCAGCATTTT.

This clonotype was counted many times. This chain links TRBV7-2 with TRBJ2-5, with 9 nucleotides matching TRBD1. The CDR3 totals 15 residues. CDR1 and CDR2 (germline): SGHTA, FQGNSA. Trimming cost V 4 bases and J 5 bases; bases outside gene matches: 8. The CDR3 region has the DNA TGTGCCAGCAGCTACCTAGACAGGGGGGGGGAGACCCAGTACTTC. Translation gives CASSYLDRGGETQYF.

This clonotype has a handful of counts. The J gene is TRBJ2-7, the V gene TRBV18; weak D call: TRBD1 (6 bases). CDR1 and CDR2 from the germline V gene are KGHSH and LQKENI. CDR3 length: 15 amino acids. V shed 1 base and J shed 3 bases, with 13 bases lying between them. Written as DNA, the CDR3 is TGTGCCAGCTCACCACGAGACAGGCGCCTCTACGAGCAGTACTTC. Protein sequence: CASSPRDRRLYEQYF.

The chain links TRBV5-5 to TRBJ2-3; 8 bases are shared with TRBD2. Germline V CDR1 and CDR2: SGHKS, YYEKEE (reference sequence). The CDR3 sequence is 16 residues long. V dropped 2 bases and J dropped 4; count of bases not matched to a gene: 9. Here the CDR3 DNA reads TGTGCCAGCAGCTTACGGGGGGGGGGCATTGCAGATACGCAGTATTTT. Translation gives CASSLRGGGIADTQYF. Using reference TRBV5-5 and TRBJ2-3 for the parts outside the CDR3, the full variable domain is DAGVTQSPTHLIKTRGQQVTLRCSPISGHKSVSWYQQVLGQGPQFIFQYYEKEERGRGNFPDRFSARQFPNYSSELNVNALLLGDSALYLCASSLRGGGIADTQYFGPGTRLTVL.

This chain uses TRBV11-2 with TRBJ2-1; D is unclear. The germline CDR1 and CDR2 sequences are SGHAT and FQNNGV. The CDR3 runs to 13 residues. The germline V and J ends were trimmed by 11 bases and 8 bases, with 19 bases remaining between them. The CDR3 DNA sequence: TGTGCCTCTTCGAAGGGCCCTTTGGATGAGCAGTTCTTC. Translated: CASSKGPLDEQFF.

In this sample, this clonotype turned up a few times. The V call is TRBV7-9, the J call TRBJ2-5, with D maybe TRBD2 (5 bases). Looked up from germline, CDR1 is SEHNR and CDR2 is FQNEAQ (reference sequence). The CDR3 runs 18 residues. V lost 5 bases and J lost 2, with 24 bases in between. For the CDR3, the DNA is TGTGCCAGCAGCCCCGAGGGTAGGCGCGAGAGATGGCAAGAGACCCAGTACTTC. Protein: CASSPEGRRERWQETQYF. Looking up the rest from reference TRBV7-9 and TRBJ2-5 gives the full variable domain: DTGVSQNPRHKITKRGQNVTFRCDPISEHNRLYWYRQTLGQGPEFLTYFQNEAQLEKSRLLSDRFSAERPKGSFSTLEIQRTEQGDSAMYLCASSPEGRRERWQETQYFGPGTRLLVL.

This clonotype was detected ten times or more. The chain recombines TRBV7-2 with TRBJ1-5; D gene unclear. Trimming cost V 6 bases and J 3 bases, with 12 bases left between them. CDR3 length: 14 residues. Germline loops: CDR1 SGHTA, CDR2 FQGNSA. The CDR3 loop reads CASSLDGINQPQHF. Here the CDR3 DNA reads TGTGCCAGCAGTCTTGACGGGATCAATCAGCCCCAGCATTTT.

This chain joins TRBV7-2 and TRBJ2-1; no firm D call. The germline CDR1 and CDR2 sequences are SGHTA and FQGNSA. The germline V and J ends were trimmed by 1 base and 4 bases, with 23 bases remaining between them. The CDR3 totals 19 residues. Written as DNA, the CDR3 is TGTGCCAGCAGCTTAGACAGTCCCATGCTTCTTTCCAGATACAATGAGCAGTTCTTC. This translates into CASSLDSPMLLSRYNEQFF.

The V call is TRBV20-1, the J call TRBJ1-1; 8 nucleotides match TRBD1. Germline trimming cut 7 bases from V and 0 bases from J; bases unmatched to any gene: 7. The germline V gene encodes CDR1 DFQATT and CDR2 SNEGSKA (reference sequence). This CDR3 has 14 residues. Written as DNA, the CDR3 is TGCAGTGGTGCAGGGGGCGTCATGAACACTGAAGCTTTCTTT. As protein: CSGAGGVMNTEAFF.

The V and J genes are TRBV18 and TRBJ1-1, with no clear D. Trimming removed 0 bases at V and 1 base at J, with 12 bases between. There are 16 residues in the CDR3. Germline CDR1 and CDR2: KGHSH and LQKENI. CDR3 coding DNA: TGTGCCAGCTCACCACCCGTGGACCCTGGGAACACTGAAGCTTTCTTT. Its translation: CASSPPVDPGNTEAFF. Together with reference TRBV18 and TRBJ1-1, the CDR3 gives the full variable domain: NAGVMQNPRHLVRRRGQEARLRCSPMKGHSHVYWYRQLPEEGLKFMVYLQKENIIDESGMPKERFSAEFPKEGPSILRIQQVVRGDSAAYFCASSPPVDPGNTEAFFGQGTRLTVV.